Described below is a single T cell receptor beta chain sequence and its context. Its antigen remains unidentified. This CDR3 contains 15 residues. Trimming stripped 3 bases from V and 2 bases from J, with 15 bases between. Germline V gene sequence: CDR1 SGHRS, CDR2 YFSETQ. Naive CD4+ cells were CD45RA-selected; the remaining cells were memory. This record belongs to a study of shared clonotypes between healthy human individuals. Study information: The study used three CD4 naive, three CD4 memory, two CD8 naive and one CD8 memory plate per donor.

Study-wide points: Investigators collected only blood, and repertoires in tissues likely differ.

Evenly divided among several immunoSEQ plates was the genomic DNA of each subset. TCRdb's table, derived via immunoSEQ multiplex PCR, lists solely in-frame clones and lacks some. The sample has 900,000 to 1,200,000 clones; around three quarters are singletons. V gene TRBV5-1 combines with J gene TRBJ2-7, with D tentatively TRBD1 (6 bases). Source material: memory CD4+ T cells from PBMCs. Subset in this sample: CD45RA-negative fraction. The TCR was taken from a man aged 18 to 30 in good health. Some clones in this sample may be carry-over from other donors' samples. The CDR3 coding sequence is TGCGCCAGCAGCTCCGAGACAGGACAAACCTACGAGCAGTACTTC. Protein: CASSSETGQTYEQYF.